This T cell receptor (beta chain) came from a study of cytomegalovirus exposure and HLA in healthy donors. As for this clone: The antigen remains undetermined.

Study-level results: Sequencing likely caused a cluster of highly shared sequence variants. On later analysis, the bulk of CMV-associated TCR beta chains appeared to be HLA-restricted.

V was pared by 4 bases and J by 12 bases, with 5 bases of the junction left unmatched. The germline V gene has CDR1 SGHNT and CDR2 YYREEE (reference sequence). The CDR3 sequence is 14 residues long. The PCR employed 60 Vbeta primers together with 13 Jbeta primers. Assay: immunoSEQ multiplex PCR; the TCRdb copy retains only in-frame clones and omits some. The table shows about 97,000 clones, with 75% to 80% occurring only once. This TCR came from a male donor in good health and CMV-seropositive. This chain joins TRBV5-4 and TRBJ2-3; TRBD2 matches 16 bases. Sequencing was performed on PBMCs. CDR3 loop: CASSPGLAGGGQYF. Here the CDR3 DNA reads TGTGCCAGCAGCCCGGGACTAGCGGGAGGGGGCCAGTATTTT.